The rows below give T cell receptor beta chains drawn from one sample of a study of T cells after somatic rescue of genetic block. The protocol was immunoSEQ multiplex PCR, while the TCRdb copy is restricted to in-frame clones and leaves out a portion. The sample comprises some 68,000 clones, about nine tenths of which are singletons, and approximately 3% rests with the top ten. Sample: peripheral blood mononuclear cells (PBMCs). The receptors derive from a man aged 30-40 years. The CDR3 runs from the conserved cysteine through the conserved F or W. Each record gives: V gene, CDR3 protein.

V gene: TRBV7-8; CDR3 protein: CASSLERARNSPLHF
V gene: TRBV10-3; CDR3 protein: CAISGEGGVNTEAFF
V gene: TRBV2; CDR3 protein: CASSESAGGLQPQHF
V gene: TRBV5-1; CDR3 protein: CASSLEGTSPEQYF
V gene: TRBV21-1; CDR3 protein: CASSDRGPGQGEKLFF
V gene: TRBV5-8; CDR3 protein: CASSLVGYFGANVLTF
V gene: TRBV18; CDR3 protein: CASSPLSGDNEQFF
V gene: TRBV7-2; CDR3 protein: CASSLGYTQYF
V gene: TRBV7-2; CDR3 protein: CASSPRQGSTDTQYF
V gene: TRBV2; CDR3 protein: CASSRGQPQHF
V gene: TRBV4-2; CDR3 protein: CASSYLSSTVSYNEQFF
V gene: TRBV6-6; CDR3 protein: CASSYVRERNEQFF
V gene: TRBV19; CDR3 protein: CASSIERTVPGYTF
V gene: TRBV6-5; CDR3 protein: CASRRSGGGGYTF
V gene: TRBV2; CDR3 protein: CASRGAPGLAGLRGSYNEQFF
V gene: TRBV6-5; CDR3 protein: CASSWQGRGTEAFF
V gene: TRBV18; CDR3 protein: CASSRQGLPGVQGGEQYF
V gene: TRBV19; CDR3 protein: CASRSDSSGANVLTF
V gene: TRBV5-4; CDR3 protein: CASSTGEGETQYF
V gene: TRBV10-3; CDR3 protein: CAISDLVRAWPLHF
V gene: TRBV18; CDR3 protein: CASSSKQGQPQHF
V gene: TRBV7-2; CDR3 protein: CASSLVAGVTDTQYF
V gene: TRBV7-2; CDR3 protein: CASSQGGRETQYF
V gene: TRBV6-5; CDR3 protein: CASSSGIYGYTF
V gene: TRBV5-1; CDR3 protein: CASSLRELGNEQFF
V gene: TRBV11-2; CDR3 protein: CASSQRGQGYEQYF
V gene: TRBV21-1; CDR3 protein: CASNYDPPDKPEEKLFF
V gene: TRBV7-9; CDR3 protein: CASSFGLAGVDTQYF
V gene: TRBV27; CDR3 protein: CASSLTGVGGYTF
V gene: TRBV13; CDR3 protein: CASSRGQDNEQFF
V gene: TRBV19; CDR3 protein: CASTTGTRGTNQPQHF
V gene: TRBV4-1; CDR3 protein: CASSQANFLGPSGNEQFF
V gene: TRBV2; CDR3 protein: CASRGDYLQYF
V gene: TRBV28; CDR3 protein: CASSLRLNTEAFF
V gene: TRBV19; CDR3 protein: CASRRGGSSNQPQHF
V gene: TRBV5-1; CDR3 protein: CASSLDHAGGDGEQFF
V gene: TRBV15; CDR3 protein: CATSRVRGGGSYEQYF
V gene: TRBV10-1; CDR3 protein: CASSESDRGEAFF
V gene: TRBV5-5; CDR3 protein: CASSFREGDTQYF
V gene: TRBV2; CDR3 protein: CASSESGVGGANVLTF
V gene: TRBV29-1; CDR3 protein: CSVEGELAGAYEQYF
V gene: TRBV27; CDR3 protein: CASSSATESNQPQHF
V gene: TRBV9; CDR3 protein: CASSVTPGQARSEAFF
V gene: TRBV30; CDR3 protein: CACSGPGEKLFF
V gene: TRBV5-1; CDR3 protein: CASSLRVGLRSSYEQYF
V gene: TRBV4-1; CDR3 protein: CASSQQEGTGELFF